This TCR beta chain was obtained from a study of cytomegalovirus exposure and HLA in healthy donors (dated by TCRdb to the late 2010s). Background for the entire study: According to an earlier analysis of 550 to 750 of the donors, about 179 million T cells yielded 90 million to 140 million unique TCR beta sequences and less than 300 Gb of sequence data. Roughly 310 gigabases of sequencing data and tens of millions of unique TCR sequences were included in an early release covering about 600 HLA-typed donors. The genetic ancestry cluster associated with self-reported Caucasian donors included about 84% of the roughly 400 genotyped donors. The study aimed to test whether cataloging public T cell receptors could reveal signatures of past pathogen exposure. The T cell repertoires of around 670 subjects were profiled by immunosequencing and related to cytomegalovirus serostatus. A separate validation cohort of about 110 different subjects was used in addition to the approximately 670-subject first cohort. To predict cytomegalovirus infection status, the study combined high-throughput TCR immunosequencing, statistical association of individual TCRs with disease status, and machine learning. To study patterns of TCR occurrence, a later analysis re-analyzed previously published TCR beta repertoires from several hundred donors and added high-resolution HLA genotyping. In the later analysis, no new phenotypic data were used to find candidate immune exposures; instead, reliance was placed on TCR beta sequences and their occurrence across donors. To decide whether each TCR beta V gene segment behaved as functional or pseudogenic, an earlier analysis of some 580 of the donors relied on high-throughput TCR beta sequencing. Donor age, sex, ethnicity and CMV serostatus were compiled together with the repertoire data. A later genetic analysis used genome-wide SNP genotypes for about three fifths of the 666 donors, treating that subset as a discovery cohort. All discovery cohort repertoires had been generated using a single sequencing platform. Class I and class II HLA loci were covered by the typing at four-digit resolution. Typing coverage differed by locus: A, B, C, DRB1 and DQB1 were typed in roughly 629-630 donors, DQA1 in 500 to 550, DPA1 in 600 to 610, and DPB1 in 450 to 480. Because of strong linkage in the cohort, roughly five DR-DQ haplotypes were treated as single units for association and clustering. Across about 380 genotyped donors of the cohort, an average of approximately 240,000 unique TCR beta nucleotide sequences per donor were sequenced, and roughly a sixth of those sequences were non-productive.

The cohort comprised approximately 700 healthy bone marrow donors. Cohort members were all nominally healthy when sampled, although unrecorded immune exposures were likely present. The donor tested CMV seropositive, placing the donor among the 289 seropositive members of the cohort. A peripheral blood sample was collected from each donor, and TCR beta sequencing was performed on peripheral blood mononuclear cells. The Qiagen DNeasy Blood Extraction Kit was used to extract genomic DNA from the blood cell samples. Library prep was done by the immunoSEQ multiplex PCR assay. For the multiplex PCR, a mixture combining 60 forward primers for TCR Vbeta segments and 13 reverse primers for TCR Jbeta segments was used. The CDR3 region of rearranged TCR beta genes was amplified from genomic DNA with a multiplex PCR assay. Amplified TCR beta libraries were sequenced as 87-base-pair reads on the Illumina HiSeq System. The original pipeline was this. A later analysis counted approximately 74 million unique TCR beta chains across the 500 to 850 repertoires, and some 12 million of these chains were shared by at least two donors. To remove PCR and sequencing errors, raw reads were error-corrected and collapsed into unique sequences using a nearest-neighbor algorithm that merged closely related sequences. To assign V, D and J gene segments, CDR3 sequences were aligned to IMGT reference sequences. For a sequence to be retained, a match of at least six nucleotides was required to both a V gene segment and a J gene segment. Rearrangements were called productive when the CDR3 lacked stop codons and stayed in frame with V and J; all others were non-productive. CDR3 was defined according to IMGT convention as the region running from the second conserved V-encoded cysteine to the conserved J-encoded phenylalanine. Sequences without an unambiguous match to a single V gene segment were excluded from the earlier analysis of about 640 of the donors. In an earlier analysis of 450 to 750 of the donors, a V segment was called functional when productive rearrangements were above 56.7%, and segregating when the standard deviation between donors exceeded 5%. A statistical classification framework was developed to diagnose cytomegalovirus status using the catalog of TCR beta chain sequences. V and J gene assignment, in a later analysis, came from comparing TCR nucleotide sequences with IMGT/GENE-DB human TR gene sequences. Using the TCRdist pipeline, a later analysis assigned CDR3 sequences along with most-parsimonious VDJ recombination scenarios. In a later analysis, each TCR beta chain was defined by its CDR3 amino acid sequence together with its V-gene family, and reads without a unique V-gene family were excluded. As a way to deal with suspected cross-contamination and a sequencing artifact, a later analysis dropped hundreds of nucleotide sequences that were highly shared and had low generation probability. For each public chain, a later analysis derived a clonal expansion index from normalized ranks of inferred template counts within each repertoire. In a later analysis, generation probabilities were computed with a VDJ recombination model fitted to out-of-frame rearrangements, and the resulting probabilities were checked against IGoR. A later analysis scored TCR-TCR, TCR-HLA and TCR-CMV co-occurrence with hypergeometric tests, applying a repertoire-size bias correction to TCR pairs. False discovery rates were estimated in a later analysis by permuting HLA or CMV assignments 20 times. A later analysis grouped co-occurring TCRs with DBSCAN, adding TCRdist sequence similarity when clustering within HLA-allele-positive subsets. Repertoires with fewer than 30,000 or more than 120,000 public chains, plus five repertoires with anomalous nucleotide sharing, were excluded from co-occurrence clustering. The source is immuneACCESS, and TCRdb retained only in-frame sequences with V and J called. Part of the clones is not carried over; for the studies checked, unresolved V genes explain less than half of this, and the remainder is unexplained. V and J calls plus clone size are reproduced from that table; the DNA served to infer D and trimming. The sample profile shows 150,000 to 200,000 clones; roughly 80% of them were found once. The top ten hold approximately 0.87% of the sample.

This clone was detected a few times. Its antigen is not yet known. Base-call qualities are not available, and no considerably larger clone is one nucleotide away. General findings and caveats noted by the study authors: A later analysis reported that several top co-occurrence clusters appeared linked to parvovirus B19, influenza, CMV and Epstein-Barr virus. A total of 150 to 200 TCR beta chains were listed by the study as associated with cytomegalovirus. A cluster of highly shared sequence variants was judged likely to be a technical artifact of the sequencing pipeline. Strong co-occurrence of HLA alleles, especially DR and DQ, made assigning TCR associations to individual alleles difficult. A later analysis found that most CMV-associated TCR beta chains appeared HLA-restricted, with HLA associations seemingly driven largely by CMV exposure. The classifier was reported to diagnose cytomegalovirus status with high specificity and sensitivity in both the original cohort and the validation cohort. Because HLA typing was missing for some donors at each locus, association tests included only the typed subset. In vitro tests confirmed that a few of the cytomegalovirus-associated TCR beta chains recognize cytomegalovirus antigens. The authors suggested that the approach could potentially be extended to other disease states and immunological phenotypes. In an earlier analysis of 587 of the donors, most TCR beta V segments appeared in productive rearrangements about 90% or about 30% of the time, broadly matching IMGT annotations. The presence/absence analyses assumed that sequencing depth was roughly uniform across donors, and that assumption may not be true. In a later analysis, TCR association rates were found to vary across HLA loci, with the most associated TCRs seen for DRB1 alleles and the fewest for HLA-C alleles. A later analysis found that HLA-associated TCR beta chains were more clonally expanded and had lower generation probabilities than equally common non-associated chains. The only immune exposure information available for the cohort was CMV serostatus. The earlier analysis of nearly 600 of the donors excluded 15 to 20 rarely observed V segments, including chromosome 9 orphons, because counts were too low. Only TCR beta chains were sequenced in this cohort, and the absence of alpha or paired-chain data limited detectable features. Some IMGT-functional V segments, including TRBV6-2 and TRBV6-3, could not be distinguished by the 87-base-pair reads and were therefore excluded. Most TCR sequences were seen in very few donors, while some public TCRs were found in many individuals. At a false discovery rate of 0.05, a later analysis linked 16,000 or so TCR beta sequences to specific HLA alleles. Linkage disequilibrium might explain the correlated functional status among segregating V segments, but an unknown experimental factor could not be excluded. A further reported finding was that TCR beta sequences accurately predicted the HLA-A and HLA-B alleles for most subjects in the first cohort. A later genetic analysis reported fewer N-insertions in productive TCRs among donors in an Asian-associated ancestry cluster than the roughly 700-donor mean. V-gene and J-gene trimming of TCR beta chains was associated with a missense DCLRE1C variant in a later genetic analysis, and the association was replicated in an independent cohort.

Germline trimming amounts to 0 bases on V and 8 bases on J, with 6 as the count of junction bases outside the gene matches. The CDR3 sequence holds 15 residues, the cysteine and phenylalanine included. Of all the DNA, just the CDR3 is kept, 45 bases in frame from base 1. CDR1 SGHNT and CDR2 YYREEE were looked up in the germline V gene (reference sequence). Sample: PBMCs. The chain employs TRBV5-4 and TRBJ2-1, with 9 junctional bases fitting TRBD2. This TCR was recovered from a girl aged 2 to 9 in good health and CMV-seropositive. The DNA sequence reads TGTGCCAGCAGCTTGGGCGGGAGGGCCGGCGATGAGCAGTTCTTC. It encodes CASSLGGRAGDEQFF. With all but the CDR3 taken from the reference TRBV5-4 and TRBJ2-1 genes, the full variable domain is: ETGVTQSPTHLIKTRGQQVTLRCSSQSGHNTVSWYQQALGQGPQFIFQYYREEENGRGNFPPRFSGLQFPNYSSELNVNALELDDSALYLCASSLGGRAGDEQFFGPGTRLTVL.